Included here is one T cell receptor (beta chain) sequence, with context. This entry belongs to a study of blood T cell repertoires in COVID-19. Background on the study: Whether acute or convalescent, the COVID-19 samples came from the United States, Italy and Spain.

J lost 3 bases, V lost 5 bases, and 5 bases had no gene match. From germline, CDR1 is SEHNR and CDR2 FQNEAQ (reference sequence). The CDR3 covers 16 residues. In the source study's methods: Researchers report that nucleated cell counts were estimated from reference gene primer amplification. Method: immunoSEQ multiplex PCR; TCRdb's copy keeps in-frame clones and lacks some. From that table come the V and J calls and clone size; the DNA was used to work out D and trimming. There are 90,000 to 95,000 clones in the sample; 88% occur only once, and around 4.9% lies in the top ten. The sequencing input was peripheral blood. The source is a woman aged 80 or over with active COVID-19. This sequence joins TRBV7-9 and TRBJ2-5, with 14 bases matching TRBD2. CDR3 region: CASSPPGLAGEETQYF. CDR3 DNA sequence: TGTGCCAGCAGCCCACCGGGACTAGCGGGGGAAGAGACCCAGTACTTC.